This TCR beta chain was recovered during a study of T cell repertoires in cytomegalovirus infection. In the study overall: Recently identified HLA-C-restricted CMV epitopes were among the peptides used. Indicated by public TCR beta signatures were CMV infection and matching HLA type.

Findings and limits, study-wide: It was HLA-C-restricted CMV-specific TCR beta clonotypes that dominated the response ex vivo. Totalled public TCR beta family frequency picked out people who carried CMV plus the relevant HLA.

The CDR3 covers 15 residues. Germline V gives CDR1 SGHTA, CDR2 FQGNSA. Turning to this clonotype: Its specificity is unknown. This may be a read error, as it is one base from a much larger clone.

TCRdb re-called the reads through MiXCR, storing one row per CDR3 protein. The sample records 300,000 to 400,000 distinct CDR3 sequences, approximately 25% being singletons. This chain joins TRBV7-2 and TRBJ2-7, with TRBD2 identical over 8 bases. This receptor was obtained from a human donor in good health (CMV status not recorded). Some clones in this sample may be carry-over from other donors' samples. The specimen was cultured PBMCs, collected from culture after CMV antigen stimulation. CDR3: CASSSTSGVAYEQSF. Written as DNA, the CDR3 is TGTGCCAGCAGCTCAACTAGCGGAGTCGCCTACGAGCAGTCCTTC.